Below, 18 T cell receptor beta chains from the same sample are listed, as sequenced in a study of cytomegalovirus exposure and HLA in healthy donors. In the PCR, 60 Vbeta and 13 Jbeta primers were used. The method was immunoSEQ multiplex PCR; TCRdb's version includes in-frame clones alone and lacks a portion of them. The data contain around 120,000 clones, more than 60% of them singletons. Sequenced input: PBMCs. Every receptor here comes from a female donor in good health and CMV-seropositive.

This chain uses TRBV12-5 with TRBJ1-1, with 9 bases matching TRBD1. The CDR3 spans 14 residues. The V segment lost 5 bases and the J segment 4 bases; nucleotides outside the gene matches: 5. The germline V gene has CDR1 LGHNT and CDR2 FRNRAP. The CDR3 here is CASGLHRGRTEAFF. The DNA of the CDR3 is TGTGCTAGTGGTCTCCACAGGGGGCGCACTGAAGCTTTCTTT.

The chain links TRBV4-1 to TRBJ1-5; D is perhaps TRBD1 (6 bases). The CDR3 spans 18 residues. V dropped 2 bases and J dropped 9 bases, with 26 bases sitting between them. CDR1 and CDR2 from the germline V gene are MGHRA and YSYEKL. The CDR3 nucleotides are TGCGCCAGCAGCCAACGGGACACCGACTTTATAGACTTCTGGCCCCAGCATTTT. Translating gives CASSQRDTDFIDFWPQHF.

The J gene is TRBJ2-1, the V gene TRBV5-4; 8 nucleotides agree with TRBD2. The germline V gene has CDR1 SGHNT and CDR2 YYREEE (reference sequence). This CDR3 has 16 residues. V lost 1 base and J lost 7; bases outside the gene matches: 10. The DNA for the CDR3 is TGTGCCAGCAGCTTGCTGGGGGGACTAGTCACTAATGAGCAGTTCTTC. Encoded protein: CASSLLGGLVTNEQFF.

CDR3 DNA sequence: TGTGCCAGCAGCCCACGCAAGAGCGGGAGGGTTAACGAGCAGTACTTC. Its protein product is CASSPRKSGRVNEQYF. The chain recombines TRBV6-6 with TRBJ2-7; TRBD2 matches at 10 bases. Losses at the gene ends were 6 bases for V and 5 bases for J; bases not matched to a gene: 13. The CDR3 runs 16 residues. Germline V gives CDR1 MNHNY, CDR2 SVGAGI (reference sequence).

The chain links TRBV5-5 to TRBJ2-2, with TRBD1 matching 9 bases. Germline-derived CDR1 and CDR2 are SGHKS and YYEKEE (reference sequence). After removal of 4 bases from V and 4 bases from J, the junction contained 5 bases not matched to a gene. The CDR3 contains 15 residues. CDR3 loop: CASSRDRVVTGELFF. CDR3 DNA sequence: TGTGCCAGCAGCCGGGACAGGGTGGTCACCGGGGAGCTGTTTTTT.

The chain links TRBV29-1 to TRBJ1-2; perhaps TRBD1 as D (6 bases). With 6 bases removed from V and 3 bases from J, the gap between germline ends came to 11 bases. Germline lookup yields CDR1 SQVTM and CDR2 ANQGSEA. The CDR3 has 12 residues. This chain's CDR3 is CSVPRGHYGYTF. CDR3 in DNA: TGCAGCGTACCGCGGGGGCACTATGGCTACACCTTC.

This chain uses TRBV7-9 with TRBJ2-5, with 9 nucleotides matching TRBD2. The CDR3 contains 14 residues. The V gene's germline CDR1 is SEHNR and CDR2 FQNEAQ (reference sequence). V trimming: 2 bases; J trimming: 5 bases; junction bases outside the gene matches: 3. The CDR3 loop reads CASSLTSGSETQYF. The CDR3 bases are TGTGCCAGCAGCTTAACTAGCGGGTCTGAGACCCAGTACTTC.

This clone has only a few counts. The chain has TRBV7-2 and TRBJ2-7, with 7 bases matching TRBD2. The CDR3 sequence is 17 residues long. CDR1 and CDR2 (germline): SGHTA, FQGNSA. V gave up 1 base and J gave up 0 bases; unmatched junction bases: 9. CDR3 region: CASSLGAASGYSYEQYF. CDR3 bases: TGTGCCAGCAGCTTAGGGGCGGCTAGCGGATACTCCTACGAGCAGTACTTC.

The chain recombines TRBV30 with TRBJ2-7, with D perhaps TRBD2 (5 bases). CDR3 length: 12 residues. Germline CDR1 reads GTSNPN; CDR2 reads SVGIG (reference sequence). V was clipped by 2 bases and J by 4 bases, with 9 bases between them. The CDR3 DNA is TGTGCCTGGAGTATCGGGGATTACGAGCAGTACTTC. Translation: CAWSIGDYEQYF.

This clone was recorded a few times. The V call is TRBV12-2, the J call TRBJ2-3; TRBD1 was called by the table and not checked on the DNA. TRBV12-2 is shown as a pseudogene. The CDR3 consists of 17 residues. The CDR3 sequence is CASRLAGRGGERETQYF. The CDR3 DNA is TGTGCAAGTCGCTTAGCGGGACGAGGGGGCGAGAGGGAAACGCAGTATTTT.

The CDR3 loop reads CASSDSWGGSYNEQFF. The CDR3 DNA reads TGTGCCAGCAGTGACTCATGGGGGGGATCCTACAATGAGCAGTTCTTC. This chain connects TRBV6-4 to TRBJ2-1; 7 bases match TRBD2. This CDR3 has 16 amino acids. The germline CDR1 and CDR2 sequences are MRHNA and SNTAGT. After removal of 0 bases from V and 1 base from J, the junction contained 3 bases not matched to a gene.

The V call is TRBV30, the J call TRBJ2-5; 11 nucleotides match TRBD2. Per germline, CDR1 GTSNPN and CDR2 SVGIG (reference sequence). This CDR3 comprises 15 residues. V lost 2 bases and J lost 3; bases outside the gene matches: 5. The DNA for the CDR3 is TGTGCCTGGAGTAAGCTAGCGGGAGGAAAAGAGACCCAGTACTTC. Translation: CAWSKLAGGKETQYF.

This clone was seen more than once but under ten times. The chain employs TRBV7-6 and TRBJ2-7; D not resolved. The V end was cut by 3 bases, the J end by 7 bases, with 16 bases between. CDR3 length: 14 amino acids. The germline V gene has CDR1 SGHVS and CDR2 FNYEAQ. The CDR3 DNA sequence: TGTGCCAGCAGCTTCTCCGACCGAGCCGGGGAGCAGTACTTC. Residues: CASSFSDRAGEQYF. Drawing the rest from reference TRBV7-6 and TRBJ2-7, the complete variable domain is GAGVSQSPRYKVTKRGQDVALRCDPISGHVSLYWYRQALGQGPEFLTYFNYEAQQDKSGLPNDRFSAERPEGSISTLTIQRTEQRDSAMYRCASSFSDRAGEQYFGPGTRLTVT.

The rearrangement links TRBV4-1 to TRBJ2-1; maybe TRBD2 (5 bases). Germline lookup yields CDR1 MGHRA and CDR2 YSYEKL. The CDR3 runs to 15 residues. V was cut by 6 bases and J by 0 bases, with 12 bases left in between. The CDR3 sequence: CASRESRGSYNEQFF. In DNA form, the CDR3 reads TGCGCCAGCAGAGAGTCACGGGGCTCCTACAATGAGCAGTTCTTC.

The chain is built from TRBV28 and TRBJ2-7, with D perhaps TRBD2 (6 bases). Trimming pared 4 bases from V and 6 bases from J, leaving 16 bases between. Per germline, CDR1 MDHEN and CDR2 SYDVKM. The CDR3 is made up of 14 amino acids. CDR3 amino acids: CASSSTGTLGEQYF. CDR3 DNA sequence: TGTGCCAGCAGTTCAACCGGGACTCTAGGCGAGCAGTACTTC.

This rearrangement joins TRBV2 to TRBJ2-5; D perhaps matches TRBD1 (5 bases). This CDR3 contains 13 residues. V was shortened by 5 bases and J by 5 bases, with 12 bases between the two germline ends. Germline-derived CDR1 and CDR2 are SNHLY and FYNNEI. This CDR3 reads CASSRQPGETQYF. CDR3 DNA: TGTGCCAGCAGTCGACAGCCAGGGGAGACCCAGTACTTC.

The V gene is TRBV6-5, the J gene TRBJ2-3; D is perhaps TRBD2 (5 bases). V was pared by 6 bases and J by 1 base, with 11 bases between. The length of the CDR3 is 14 residues. Germline CDR1 and CDR2: MNHEY and SVGAGI. The CDR3 loop reads CASRRSAGTDTQYF. CDR3 sequence (DNA): TGTGCCAGCAGGCGTAGCGCCGGCACAGATACGCAGTATTTT.

This clone was found a few times. This chain connects TRBV6-5 to TRBJ2-7; 11 bases line up with TRBD1. This CDR3 contains 15 residues. J gave up 3 bases and V 0 bases, and 1 base lay outside the gene matches. Germline-derived CDR1 and CDR2 are MNHEY and SVGAGI. This chain's CDR3 is CASSYSGTGGYEQYF. The CDR3 DNA sequence: TGTGCCAGCAGTTACTCTGGGACAGGGGGCTACGAGCAGTACTTC.